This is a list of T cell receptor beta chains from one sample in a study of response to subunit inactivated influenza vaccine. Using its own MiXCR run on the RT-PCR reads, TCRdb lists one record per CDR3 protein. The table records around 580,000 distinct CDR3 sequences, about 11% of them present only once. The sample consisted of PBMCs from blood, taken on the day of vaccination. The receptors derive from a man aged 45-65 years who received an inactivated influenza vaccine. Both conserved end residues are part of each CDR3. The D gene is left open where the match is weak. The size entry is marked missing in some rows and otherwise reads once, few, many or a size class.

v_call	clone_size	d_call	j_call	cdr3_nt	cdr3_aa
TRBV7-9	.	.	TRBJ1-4	TGTGCCAGCAGCCCCGATTTCGGCAGGGGTAATGAAAAACTGTTTTTT	CASSPDFGRGNEKLFF
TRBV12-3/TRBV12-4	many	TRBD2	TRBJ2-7	TGTGCCAGCAGTTTACCCGGGGTAGCGGGGGCCCCCCGGCAGTACTTC	CASSLPGVAGAPRQYF
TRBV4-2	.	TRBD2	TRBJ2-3	TGTGCCAGCAGCCAGGCGACTAGCGGGGGACGGAGACAGTATTTT	CASSQATSGGRRQYF
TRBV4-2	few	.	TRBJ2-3	TGTGCCAGCAGCCAAGGAGCGGAGGGGACAGATACGCAGTATTTT	CASSQGAEGTDTQYF
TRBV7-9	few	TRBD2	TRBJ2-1	TGTGCCAGCAGCCCCCCAAGCGGGGCCATTCACAATGAGCAGTTCTTC	CASSPPSGAIHNEQFF
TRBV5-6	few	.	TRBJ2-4	TGTGCCAGCAGCCCCACGGGGGCCAAAAACATTCAGTACTTC	CASSPTGAKNIQYF
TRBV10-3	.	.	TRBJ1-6	TGTGCCATCAGTGAGTCTTCGGGCTATAATTCACCCCTCCACTTT	CAISESSGYNSPLHF
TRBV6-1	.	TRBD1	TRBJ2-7	TGTGCCAGCAGGACCGGGACAGGGATCTCCTACGAGCAGTACTTC	CASRTGTGISYEQYF
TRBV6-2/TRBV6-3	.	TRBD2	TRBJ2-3	TGTGCCAGCAGCGGTGGGACTAGCGGGTACACAGATACGCAGTATTTT	CASSGGTSGYTDTQYF
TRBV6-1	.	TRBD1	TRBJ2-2	TGTGCCACGATAGGGACAGGGTACACCGGGGAGCTGTTTTTT	CATIGTGYTGELFF
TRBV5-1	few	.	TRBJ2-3	TGCGCCAGCAGTCCCGAGGCGTGGAGCACAGATACGCAGTATTTT	CASSPEAWSTDTQYF
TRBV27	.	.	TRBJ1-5	TGTGCCAGCAGTTTAAGGGCAGGGGTTCAGCCCCAGCATTTT	CASSLRAGVQPQHF
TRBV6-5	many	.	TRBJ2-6	TGTGCCAGCAGTCACCGGACCTCTGGGGCCAACGTCCTGACTTTC	CASSHRTSGANVLTF
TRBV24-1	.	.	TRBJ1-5	TGTGCCACCAGTGAGGGTAATCAGCCCCAGCATTTT	CATSEGNQPQHF
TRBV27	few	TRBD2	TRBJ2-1	TGTGCCAGCAGACGATGGACTAGCGGGAACAATGAGCAGTTCTTC	CASRRWTSGNNEQFF
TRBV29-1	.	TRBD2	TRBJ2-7	TGCAGCGCTACAGCGGGGAGTTACGAGCAGTACTTC	CSATAGSYEQYF
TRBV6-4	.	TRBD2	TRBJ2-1	TGTGCCAGCAGTGCGGGAGGGGGTACAAATGAGCAGTTCTTC	CASSAGGGTNEQFF
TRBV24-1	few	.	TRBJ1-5	TGTGCCACCAGTGAAGGAGGGGGAAGCAATCAGCCCCAGCATTTT	CATSEGGGSNQPQHF
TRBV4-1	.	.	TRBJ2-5	TGCGCCAGCAGCCAAGATCCAAACGGGCCCCTGAGGCCCCAGTACTTC	CASSQDPNGPLRPQYF
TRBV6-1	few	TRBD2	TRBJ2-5	TGTGCCAGCAGACTTAGCGGGGGCCTCGGGGAGACCCAGTACTTC	CASRLSGGLGETQYF
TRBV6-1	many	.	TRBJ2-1	TGTGCCAGCAGCCGTGGGACCCCAAGGGGGGGGGTAGAGCAGTTCTTC	CASSRGTPRGGVEQFF
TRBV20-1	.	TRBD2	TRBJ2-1	TGCAGTGCTAGAGATTTGACTAGCGGGGGGTCCCACTACAATGAGCAGTTCTTC	CSARDLTSGGSHYNEQFF
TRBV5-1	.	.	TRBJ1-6	TGCGCCAGCAGCTTGGAGGGTCACAGGTCACCCCTCCACTTT	CASSLEGHRSPLHF
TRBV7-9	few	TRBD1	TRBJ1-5	TGTGCCAGCAGCTACGGACAGGGCGGGCAGCCCCAGCATTTT	CASSYGQGGQPQHF
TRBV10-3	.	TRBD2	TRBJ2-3	TGTGCCATCAGTGACGGTCTAGCGGGGGACACGCAGTATTTT	CAISDGLAGDTQYF
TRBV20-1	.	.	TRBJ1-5	TGCAGTGCGCTCCGGGACCGATCGATCGAATTTAGCAATCAGCCCCAGCATTTT	CSALRDRSIEFSNQPQHF
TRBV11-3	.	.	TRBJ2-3	TGTGCCAGCAGCTTAGTCCCCGGGAACCCAGATACGCAGTATTTT	CASSLVPGNPDTQYF
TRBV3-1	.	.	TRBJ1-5	TGTGCCAGCAGCCAAGGTCCGGGGACCTATAGCAATCAGCCCCAGCATTTT	CASSQGPGTYSNQPQHF
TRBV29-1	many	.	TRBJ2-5	TGCAGCGTCCGCGGGACGGCTTTATGGGAGACCCAGTACTTC	CSVRGTALWETQYF
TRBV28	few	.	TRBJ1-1	TGTGCCAGCAGTTCACCACTCACCACTGAAGCTTTCTTT	CASSSPLTTEAFF
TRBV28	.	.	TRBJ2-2	TGTGCCAGCAGTTTTCGGCTCACCGGGGAGCTGTTTTTT	CASSFRLTGELFF
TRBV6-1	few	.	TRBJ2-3	TGTGCCAGCAGGACGACCTTCACAGATACGCAGTATTTT	CASRTTFTDTQYF
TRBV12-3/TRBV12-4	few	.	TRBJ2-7	TGTGCCAGCAGTATCTCAGGGCCGCAGTACTTC	CASSISGPQYF
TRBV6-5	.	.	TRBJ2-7	TGTGCCAGCAGTTACTCCCCGTCACAACTGAAACTCTACGAGCAGTACTTC	CASSYSPSQLKLYEQYF
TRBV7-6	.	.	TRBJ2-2	TGTGCCAGCAGCTTTGGCAGTTGGAGCACCGGGGAGCTGTTTTTT	CASSFGSWSTGELFF
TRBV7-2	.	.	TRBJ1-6	TGTGCCAGCAGCTTAGATCGGGGATCACCCAGTTCACCCCTCCACTTT	CASSLDRGSPSSPLHF
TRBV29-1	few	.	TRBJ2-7	TGCAGCGTTGTCGAGGGATACGAGCAGTACTTC	CSVVEGYEQYF
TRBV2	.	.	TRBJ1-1	TGTGCCAGCAGGGGGACGGGGGCCGGGACTGAAGCTTTCTTT	CASRGTGAGTEAFF
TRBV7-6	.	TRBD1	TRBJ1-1	TGTGCCAGCAGCTTAGCCGGACAGGGGTCCGTCACTGAAGCTTTCTTT	CASSLAGQGSVTEAFF
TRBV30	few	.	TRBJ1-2	TGTGCCTGGACTGGTGGGGGTGCCTATGGCTACACCTTC	CAWTGGGAYGYTF
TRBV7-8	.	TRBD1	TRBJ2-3	TGTGCCAGCAGCTTAGAGGGCCGAGGACCTTCGACAGGGACAGATACGCAGTATTTT	CASSLEGRGPSTGTDTQYF
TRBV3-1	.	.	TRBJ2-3	TGTGCCAGCAGCCAACATACGCTGGGCACAGATACGCAGTATTTT	CASSQHTLGTDTQYF
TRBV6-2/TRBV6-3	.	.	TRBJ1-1	TGTGCCAGCAGTTACGGGACCTCCCCCCGAGCTTTCTTT	CASSYGTSPRAFF
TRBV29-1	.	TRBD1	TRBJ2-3	TGCAGCGTTGAAAAGGGGGCAAGCGGAGATACGCAGTATTTT	CSVEKGASGDTQYF
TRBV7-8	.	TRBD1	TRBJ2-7	TGTGCCAGCAGCTTAGCGAGGACAGGGGCGTACGAGCAGTACTTC	CASSLARTGAYEQYF
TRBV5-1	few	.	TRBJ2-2	TGCGCCAGCAGCTTGGCCTACGGGGGGCAACGGCCGAACACCGGGGAGCTGTTTTTT	CASSLAYGGQRPNTGELFF
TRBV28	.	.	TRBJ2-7	TGTGCCAGCAGTTTAGGTGGCAGGGGTCCCTACTCCTACGAGCAGTACTTC	CASSLGGRGPYSYEQYF
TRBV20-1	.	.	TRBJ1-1	TGCAGTGCTAGAATCCCCCAGCAGGGCACTGAAGCTTTCTTT	CSARIPQQGTEAFF
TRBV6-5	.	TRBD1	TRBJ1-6	TGTGCCAGCAGTTTCGCAGGGGGCGTGACCCCCCTCCACTTT	CASSFAGGVTPLHF
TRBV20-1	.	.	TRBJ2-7	TGCAGTGCTCCCGGGCCTGACTACGAGCAGTACTTC	CSAPGPDYEQYF
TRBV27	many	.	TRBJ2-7	TGTGCCAGCAGTCCGATAGGGGGTTACGAGCAGTACTTC	CASSPIGGYEQYF
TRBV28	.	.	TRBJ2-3	TGTGCCAGCAGTCCAGCGGGCGATGACACAGATACGCAGTATTTT	CASSPAGDDTDTQYF
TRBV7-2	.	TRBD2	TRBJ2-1	TGTGCCAGCAGCTCAGCCGGGGGGAGGTCCTACAATGAGCAGTTCTTC	CASSSAGGRSYNEQFF